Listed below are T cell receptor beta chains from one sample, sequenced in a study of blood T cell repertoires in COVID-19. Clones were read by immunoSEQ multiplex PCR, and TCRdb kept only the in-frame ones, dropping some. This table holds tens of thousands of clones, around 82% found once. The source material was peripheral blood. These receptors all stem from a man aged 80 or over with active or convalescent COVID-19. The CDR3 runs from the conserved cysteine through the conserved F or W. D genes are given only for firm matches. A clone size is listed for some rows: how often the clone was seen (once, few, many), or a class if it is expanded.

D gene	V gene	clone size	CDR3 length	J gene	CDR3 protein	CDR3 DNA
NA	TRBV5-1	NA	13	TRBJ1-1	CASSFRMNTEAFF	TGCGCCAGCAGCTTCAGGATGAACACTGAAGCTTTCTTT
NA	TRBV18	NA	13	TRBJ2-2	CASSLKPAGELFF	TGTGCCAGCTCACTCAAGCCGGCCGGGGAGCTGTTTTTT
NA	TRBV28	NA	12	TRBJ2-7	CASSAILSWSYF	TGTGCCAGCAGTGCGATTCTGAGCTGGTCGTACTTC
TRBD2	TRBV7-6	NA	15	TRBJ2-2	CASSLGTSRTGELFF	TGTGCCAGCAGCCTGGGGACTAGCCGTACCGGGGAGCTGTTTTTT
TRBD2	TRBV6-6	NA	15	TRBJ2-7	CASKKREDGTYEQYF	TGTGCCAGCAAAAAGCGGGAGGATGGAACCTACGAGCAGTACTTC
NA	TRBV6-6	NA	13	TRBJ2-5	CASSYIRQETQYF	TGTGCCAGCAGTTATATCAGGCAAGAGACCCAGTACTTC
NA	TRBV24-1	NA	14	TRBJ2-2	CATNKEAGTGELFF	TGTGCCACCAATAAAGAGGCGGGGACCGGGGAGCTGTTTTTT
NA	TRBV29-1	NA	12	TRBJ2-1	CSVEELLDEQFF	TGCAGCGTTGAAGAGCTACTGGATGAGCAGTTCTTC
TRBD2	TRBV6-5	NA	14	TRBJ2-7	CASTRRGLPYEQYF	TGTGCCAGCACGCGTCGGGGACTACCCTACGAGCAGTACTTC
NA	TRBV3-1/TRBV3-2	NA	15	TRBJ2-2	CASSGTTSRAGELFF	TGTGCCAGCAGCGGCACAACCTCTAGAGCGGGGGAGCTGTTTTTT
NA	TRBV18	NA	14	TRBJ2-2	CASSPTGATGELFF	TGTGCCAGCTCACCAACAGGAGCCACCGGGGAGCTGTTTTTT
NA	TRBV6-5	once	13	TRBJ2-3	CATAAWGTDTQYF	TGTGCCACCGCGGCATGGGGCACAGATACGCAGTATTTT
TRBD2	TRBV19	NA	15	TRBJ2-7	CATTPTSGRGNEQYF	TGTGCCACCACCCCGACTAGCGGGAGAGGGAACGAGCAGTACTTC
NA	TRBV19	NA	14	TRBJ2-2	CASTLLANTGELFF	TGTGCCAGTACCTTACTAGCGAACACCGGGGAGCTGTTTTTT
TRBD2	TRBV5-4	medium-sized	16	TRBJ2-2	CASSRGLAGGTGELFF	TGTGCCAGCAGCCGGGGACTAGCGGGAGGTACCGGGGAGCTGTTTTTT
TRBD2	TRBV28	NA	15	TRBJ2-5	CASSPRLAVQETQYF	TGTGCCAGCAGTCCCAGACTAGCGGTCCAAGAGACCCAGTACTTC
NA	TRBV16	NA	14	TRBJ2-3	CASSQYQSTDTQYF	TGTGCCAGCAGCCAATACCAGAGCACAGATACGCAGTATTTT
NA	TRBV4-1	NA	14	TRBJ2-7	CASSQDHGSYEQYF	TGCGCCAGCAGCCAAGATCACGGTTCCTACGAGCAGTACTTC
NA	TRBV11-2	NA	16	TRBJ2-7	CASTLMGAGAHYEQYF	TGTGCCAGCACCCTGATGGGGGCGGGAGCGCACTACGAGCAGTACTTC
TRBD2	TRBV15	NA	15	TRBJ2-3	CATSRATSGSDTQYF	TGTGCCACCAGCAGGGCGACTAGCGGGAGTGATACGCAGTATTTT
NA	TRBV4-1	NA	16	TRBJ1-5	CASSQGVLTEYQPQHF	TGCGCCAGCAGCCAAGGGGTACTTACAGAATATCAGCCCCAGCATTTT
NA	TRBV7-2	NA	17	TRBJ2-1	CASSLALSGIVPVEQFF	TGTGCCAGCAGCTTAGCTCTTTCCGGGATAGTTCCGGTTGAGCAGTTCTTC
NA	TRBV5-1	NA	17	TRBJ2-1	CASSLIRGGGAINEQFF	TGCGCCAGCAGCCTTATCCGAGGAGGGGGCGCGATAAATGAGCAGTTCTTC
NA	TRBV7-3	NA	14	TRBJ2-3	CASSLEGVTDTQYF	TGTGCCAGCAGCTTAGAGGGGGTCACAGATACGCAGTATTTT
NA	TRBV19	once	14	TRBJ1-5	CASSIRTSDQPQHF	TGTGCCAGTAGTATCAGGACAAGTGATCAGCCCCAGCATTTT
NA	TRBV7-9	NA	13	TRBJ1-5	CASSFDVGGPQHF	TGTGCCAGCAGCTTTGACGTGGGGGGGCCCCAGCATTTT
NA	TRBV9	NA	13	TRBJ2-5	CASSEGTPGSQYF	TGTGCCAGCAGCGAAGGGACACCGGGGTCCCAGTACTTC
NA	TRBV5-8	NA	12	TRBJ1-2	CASSLRAGGYTF	TGTGCCAGCAGCTTGCGGGCGGGTGGCTACACCTTC
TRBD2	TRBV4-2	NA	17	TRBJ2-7	CASSQVGFGTNSYEQYF	TGTGCCAGCAGCCAAGTGGGGTTTGGGACTAATTCCTACGAGCAGTACTTC
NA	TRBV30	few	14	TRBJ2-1	CAWSVKRSYNEQFF	TGTGCCTGGAGTGTAAAGCGTTCCTACAATGAGCAGTTCTTC
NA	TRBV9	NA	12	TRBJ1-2	CASSEGSAGYTF	TGTGCCAGCAGCGAGGGGTCGGCTGGCTACACCTTC
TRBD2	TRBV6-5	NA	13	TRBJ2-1	CASGAGAYNEQFF	TGTGCCAGCGGAGCGGGAGCCTACAATGAGCAGTTCTTC
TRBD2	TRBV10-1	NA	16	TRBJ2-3	CASSESRLAGTDTQYF	TGCGCCAGCAGTGAGTCTAGACTAGCGGGCACAGATACGCAGTATTTT
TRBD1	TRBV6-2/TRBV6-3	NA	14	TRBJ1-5	CASSPDRVAEPQHF	TGTGCCAGCAGCCCCGACAGGGTTGCGGAGCCCCAGCATTTT
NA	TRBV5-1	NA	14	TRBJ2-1	CASSVRAGSNEQFF	TGCGCCAGCAGCGTGCGAGCGGGTAGCAATGAGCAGTTCTTC
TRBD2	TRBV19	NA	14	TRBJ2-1	CASSIGLAGAEQFF	TGTGCCAGTAGTATCGGACTAGCGGGAGCTGAGCAGTTCTTC
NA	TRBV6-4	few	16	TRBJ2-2	CASSEYGLPSIGELFF	TGTGCCAGCAGTGAATACGGACTCCCGTCTATCGGGGAGCTGTTTTTT
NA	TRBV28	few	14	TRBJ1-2	CASITPGEFHGYTF	TGTGCCAGCATTACACCAGGGGAGTTTCATGGCTACACCTTC
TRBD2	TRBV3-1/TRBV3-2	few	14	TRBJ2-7	CASSQLAGVREQYF	TGTGCCAGCAGCCAGTTAGCGGGAGTGAGAGAGCAGTACTTC
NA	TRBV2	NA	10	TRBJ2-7	CASGSHEQYF	TGTGCCAGCGGGAGCCACGAGCAGTACTTC
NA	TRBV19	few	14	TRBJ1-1	CASSKYRENTEAFF	TGTGCCAGTAGTAAATACAGGGAGAACACTGAAGCTTTCTTT
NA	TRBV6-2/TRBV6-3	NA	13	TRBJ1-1	CASSQEGYTEAFF	TGTGCCAGCAGTCAGGAGGGGTACACTGAAGCTTTCTTT